A selection of T cell receptor beta chains follows, all from one sample in a study of T cells in localized non-small cell lung cancer. TCRdb's copy holds only in-frame clones and misses some; the assay was immunoSEQ multiplex PCR. The sample consists of more than 700 clones, about a third of them appearing once. Sequenced material: normal lung tissue next to the tumor, taken before any cancer treatment. These TCRs come from a male donor aged 60 or over with stage II squamous cell lung carcinoma. CDR3s include the opening cysteine and the closing phenylalanine or tryptophan. The D gene is left open where the match is weak. Size is stated for part of the rows, as once, few or many counts, or as a class when the clone is expanded.

clone_size	v_call	j_call	d_call	cdr3_nt	cdr3_aa
few	TRBV28	TRBJ1-5	NA	TGTGCCAGCACCAAGGCTCAGGGCAATCAGCCCCAGCATTTT	CASTKAQGNQPQHF
large	TRBV11-3	TRBJ2-7	NA	TGTGCCAGCAGTTCCGGGACGACGTCCTACGAGCAGTACTTC	CASSSGTTSYEQYF
large	TRBV28	TRBJ2-7	NA	TGTGCCAGCACCCGAGGAGGGGTCCCCCACGAGCAGTACTTC	CASTRGGVPHEQYF
NA	TRBV15	TRBJ2-1	NA	TGTGCCACCAGCAGAGTTGGACGGCTCAATGAGCAGTTCTTC	CATSRVGRLNEQFF
NA	TRBV11-3	TRBJ1-4	NA	TGTGCCAGCAGCTTCGGTAAACCTAATGAAAAACTGTTTTTT	CASSFGKPNEKLFF
NA	TRBV11-3	TRBJ1-4	TRBD1	TGTGCCAGCAGCCCAGGGGGCTCCCAGGAAAAACTGTTTTTT	CASSPGGSQEKLFF
NA	TRBV23-1	TRBJ1-4	NA	TGCGCCAGCAGCTTGGTCAGGGATGAAAAACTGTTTTTT	CASSLVRDEKLFF
NA	TRBV29-1	TRBJ1-1	NA	TGCAGCGGGGCCGGACATTTCAACACTGAAGCTTTCTTT	CSGAGHFNTEAFF
NA	TRBV30	TRBJ1-1	NA	TGTGCCTGGGGGTCGACAGGCACTGAAGCTTTCTTT	CAWGSTGTEAFF
once	TRBV12-5	TRBJ2-1	NA	TGTGCTAGTGTACGGCCCAGGGAGGACCCCTACAATGAGCAGTTCTTC	CASVRPREDPYNEQFF
NA	TRBV11-3	TRBJ1-2	NA	TGTGCCAGCAGCTTAGGGCCCTTGAACTATGGCTACACCTTC	CASSLGPLNYGYTF
medium-sized	TRBV11-3	TRBJ1-4	TRBD1	TGTGCCAGCAGCCGTAAACCTACTGGGACAGGGAATGAAAAACTGTTTTTT	CASSRKPTGTGNEKLFF
few	TRBV28	TRBJ2-7	TRBD2	TGTGCCATTTCACCGGGACTAGCGGCCAGCTCCTACGAGCAGTACTTC	CAISPGLAASSYEQYF
once	TRBV28	TRBJ1-4	NA	TGTGCCAGCAGTCCCGGGACCGCCCCGTGGGTGTTTTTT	CASSPGTAPWVFF
medium-sized	TRBV11-3	TRBJ1-4	NA	TGTGCCAGCAGCTTGGGGGTTCTGGCAGGGGCTGAAAAACTGTTTTTT	CASSLGVLAGAEKLFF
few	TRBV6-8	TRBJ1-4	NA	TGTGCCAGCAGTGATGAGGGCGCGAAGGGGTTTTTT	CASSDEGAKGFF
few	TRBV11-3	TRBJ2-7	TRBD1	TGTGCCAGCAGCCAGGGACAGGGAAATATCTACGAGCAGTACTTC	CASSQGQGNIYEQYF
NA	TRBV29-1	TRBJ2-7	NA	TGCAGCGTTGGGGAGAGACGGGCCTACGAGCAGTACTTC	CSVGERRAYEQYF
medium-sized	TRBV11-3	TRBJ2-1	NA	TGTGCCAGCAGCTTAGTATTCGGCGGGACGCCCTCCTACAATGAGCAGTTCTTC	CASSLVFGGTPSYNEQFF
NA	TRBV9	TRBJ2-7	NA	TGTGCCAGCAGCCCCATTAGGAGCGGGTACTACGAGCAGTACTTC	CASSPIRSGYYEQYF
NA	TRBV11-3	TRBJ1-1	NA	TGTGCCAGCAGCTTGAGGCCAGGATCCGTGGGAACTGAAGCTTTCTTT	CASSLRPGSVGTEAFF
NA	TRBV18	TRBJ2-2	TRBD1	TGTGCCAGCTCACCAATCATTCTAGGACAGGCTTCCACCGGGGAGCTGTTTTTT	CASSPIILGQASTGELFF